This entry concerns a single TCR beta chain. The antigen is undetermined. Sequence at one end of the junction differs from germline and may be a read error. The sample is drawn from a study of shared clonotypes between healthy human individuals. General study points: With four donors compared, roughly 5% of naive CD4 clonotypes were shared.

The CDR3 spans 16 residues. Germline CDR1 is SGHRS and CDR2 is YFSETQ. The protocol was immunoSEQ multiplex PCR, while the TCRdb copy is restricted to in-frame clones and leaves out a portion. The sample lists approximately 1.5 million clones; 98% were seen once. The source is a young man in good health. The source material was naive CD4+ T cells sorted from blood. Described subset: CD45RA+ positively selected. The V call is TRBV5-1, the J call TRBJ2-1; no firm D call. The CDR3 loop is CASSLVISFSHNEQFF. In DNA form, the CDR3 reads TGCGCCAGCAGCTTGGTAATAAGTTTCTCCCACAATGAGCAGTTCTTC.